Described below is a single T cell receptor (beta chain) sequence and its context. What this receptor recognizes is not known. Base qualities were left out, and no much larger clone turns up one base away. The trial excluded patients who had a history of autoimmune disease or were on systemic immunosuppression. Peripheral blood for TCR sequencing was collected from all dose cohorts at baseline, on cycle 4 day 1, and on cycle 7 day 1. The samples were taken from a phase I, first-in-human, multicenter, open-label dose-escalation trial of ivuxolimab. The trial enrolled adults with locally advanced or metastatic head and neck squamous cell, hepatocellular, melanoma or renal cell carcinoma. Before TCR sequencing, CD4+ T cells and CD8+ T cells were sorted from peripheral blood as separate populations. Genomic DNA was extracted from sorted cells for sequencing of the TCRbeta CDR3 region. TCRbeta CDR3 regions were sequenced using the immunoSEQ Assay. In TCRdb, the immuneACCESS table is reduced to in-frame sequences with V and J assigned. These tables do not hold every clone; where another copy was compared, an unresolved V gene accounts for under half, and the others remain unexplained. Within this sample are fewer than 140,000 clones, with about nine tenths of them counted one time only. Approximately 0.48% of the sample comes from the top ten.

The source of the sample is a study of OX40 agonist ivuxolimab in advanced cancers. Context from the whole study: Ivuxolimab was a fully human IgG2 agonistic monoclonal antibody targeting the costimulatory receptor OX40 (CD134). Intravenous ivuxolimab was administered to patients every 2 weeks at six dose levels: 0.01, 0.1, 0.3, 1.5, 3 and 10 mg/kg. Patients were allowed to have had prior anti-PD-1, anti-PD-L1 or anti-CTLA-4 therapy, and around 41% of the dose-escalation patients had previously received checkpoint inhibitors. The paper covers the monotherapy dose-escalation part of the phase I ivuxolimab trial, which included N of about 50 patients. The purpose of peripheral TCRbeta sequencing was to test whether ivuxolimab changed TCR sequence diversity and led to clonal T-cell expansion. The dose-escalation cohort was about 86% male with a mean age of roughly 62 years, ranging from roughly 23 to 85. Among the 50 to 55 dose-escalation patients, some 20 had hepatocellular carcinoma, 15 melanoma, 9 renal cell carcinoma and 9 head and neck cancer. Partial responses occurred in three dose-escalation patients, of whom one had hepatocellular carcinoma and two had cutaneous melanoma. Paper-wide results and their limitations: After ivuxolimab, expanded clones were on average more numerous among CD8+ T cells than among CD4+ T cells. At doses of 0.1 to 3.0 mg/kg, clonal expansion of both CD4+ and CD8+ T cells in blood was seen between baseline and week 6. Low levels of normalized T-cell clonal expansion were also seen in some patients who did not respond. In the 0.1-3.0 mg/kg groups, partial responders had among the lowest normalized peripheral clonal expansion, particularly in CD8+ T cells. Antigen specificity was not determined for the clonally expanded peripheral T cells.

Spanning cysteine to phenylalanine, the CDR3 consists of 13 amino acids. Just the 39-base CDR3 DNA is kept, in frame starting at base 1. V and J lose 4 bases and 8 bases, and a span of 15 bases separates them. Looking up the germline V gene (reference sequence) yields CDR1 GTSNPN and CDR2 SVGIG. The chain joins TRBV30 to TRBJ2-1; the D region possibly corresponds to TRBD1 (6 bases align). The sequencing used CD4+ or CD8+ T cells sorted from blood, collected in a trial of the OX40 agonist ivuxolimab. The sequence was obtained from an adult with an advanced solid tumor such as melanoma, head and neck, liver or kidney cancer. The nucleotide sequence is TGTGCCTGGAACCCCGGGACACGGGATGAGCAGTTCTTC. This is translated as CAWNPGTRDEQFF. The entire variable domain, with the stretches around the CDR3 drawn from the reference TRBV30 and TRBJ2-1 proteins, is SQTIHQWPATLVQPVGSPLSLECTVEGTSNPNLYWYRQAAGRGLQLLFYSVGIGQISSEVPQNLSASRPQDRQFILSSKKLLLSDSGFYLCAWNPGTRDEQFFGPGTRLTVL.